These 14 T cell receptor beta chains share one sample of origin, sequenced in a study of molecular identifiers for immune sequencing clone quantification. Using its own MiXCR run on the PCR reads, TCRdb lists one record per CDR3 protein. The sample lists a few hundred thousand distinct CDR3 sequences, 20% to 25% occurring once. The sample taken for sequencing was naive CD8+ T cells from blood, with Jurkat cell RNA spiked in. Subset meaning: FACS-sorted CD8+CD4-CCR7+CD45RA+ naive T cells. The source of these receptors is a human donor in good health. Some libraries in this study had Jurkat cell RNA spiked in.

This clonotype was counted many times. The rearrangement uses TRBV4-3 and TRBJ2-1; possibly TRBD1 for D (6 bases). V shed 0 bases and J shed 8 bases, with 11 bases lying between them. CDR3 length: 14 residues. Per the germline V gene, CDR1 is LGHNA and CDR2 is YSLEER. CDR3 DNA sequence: TGCGCCAGCAGCCAAGACACAGGGCGGTATGAGCAGTTCTTC. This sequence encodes CASSQDTGRYEQFF.

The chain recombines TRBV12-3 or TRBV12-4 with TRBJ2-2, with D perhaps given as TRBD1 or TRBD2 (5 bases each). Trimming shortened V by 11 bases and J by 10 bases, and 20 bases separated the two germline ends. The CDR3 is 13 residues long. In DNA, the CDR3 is TGTGCCGCGGCCGGGACCCTGGGCGAGGAGCTGTTTTTT. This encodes CAAAGTLGEELFF.

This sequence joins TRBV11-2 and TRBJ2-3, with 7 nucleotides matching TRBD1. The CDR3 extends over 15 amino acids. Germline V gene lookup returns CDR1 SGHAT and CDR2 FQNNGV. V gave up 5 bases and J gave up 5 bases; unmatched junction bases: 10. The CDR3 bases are TGTGCCAGCAGCCTGACAGGGTCAGGCGAAGATACGCAGTATTTT. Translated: CASSLTGSGEDTQYF.

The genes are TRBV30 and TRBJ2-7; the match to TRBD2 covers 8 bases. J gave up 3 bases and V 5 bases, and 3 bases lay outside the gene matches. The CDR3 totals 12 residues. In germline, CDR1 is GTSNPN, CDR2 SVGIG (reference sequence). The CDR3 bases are TGTGCCTGGGATCGGGGGGGCTACGAGCAGTACTTC. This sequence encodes CAWDRGGYEQYF.

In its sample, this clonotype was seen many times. The CDR3 DNA follows: TGTGCCAGCAGCCACGACAGGGCCTCTGGCTACACCTTC. It specifies CASSHDRASGYTF. The V call is TRBV7-9, the J call TRBJ1-2, with 7 bases fitting TRBD1. The CDR3 covers 13 residues. CDR1 and CDR2 (germline): SEHNR, FQNEAQ (reference sequence). The V gene end was trimmed by 5 bases and the J gene end by 7 bases; junction bases not matched to a gene: 7.

CDR3 bases: TGTGCCAGCAGTTCGCCAGACAGGGCGGGTTATAACACTGAAGCTTTCTTT. Translated: CASSSPDRAGYNTEAFF. The genes are TRBV27 and TRBJ1-1; 7 nucleotides align to TRBD1. The CDR3 sequence is 17 residues long. Germline CDR1 and CDR2: MNHEY and SMNVEV (reference sequence). V gave up 4 bases and J gave up 2 bases; unmatched junction bases: 13.

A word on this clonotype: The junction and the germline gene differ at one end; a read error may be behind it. CDR3 sequence reads: CASGQDYSMNTEAFF. For the CDR3, the DNA is TGCGCCAGCGGCCAGGATTACAGCATGAACACTGAAGCTTTCTTT. The J gene is TRBJ1-1, the V gene TRBV4-1; no clear D gene. Germline V gives CDR1 MGHRA, CDR2 YSYEKL. There are 15 residues in the CDR3.

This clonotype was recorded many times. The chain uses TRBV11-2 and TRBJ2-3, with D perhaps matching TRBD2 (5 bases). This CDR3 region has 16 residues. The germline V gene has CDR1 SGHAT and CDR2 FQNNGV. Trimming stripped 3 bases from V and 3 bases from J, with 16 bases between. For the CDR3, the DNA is TGTGCCAGCAGCTTCACCAACCGGGGTGGTACAGATACGCAGTATTTT. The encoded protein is CASSFTNRGGTDTQYF.

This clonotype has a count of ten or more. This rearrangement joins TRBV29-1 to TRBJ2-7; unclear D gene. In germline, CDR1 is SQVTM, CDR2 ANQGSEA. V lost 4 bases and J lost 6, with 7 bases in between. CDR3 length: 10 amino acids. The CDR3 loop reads CSVGNPEQYF. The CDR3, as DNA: TGCAGCGTTGGGAACCCCGAGCAGTACTTC.

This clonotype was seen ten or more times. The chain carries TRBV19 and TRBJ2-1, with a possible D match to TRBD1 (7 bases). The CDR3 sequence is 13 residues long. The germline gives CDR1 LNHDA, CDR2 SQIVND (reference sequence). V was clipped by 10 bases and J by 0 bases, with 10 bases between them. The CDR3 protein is CATRGASYNEQFF. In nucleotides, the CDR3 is TGTGCCACCAGGGGGGCCTCCTACAATGAGCAGTTCTTC. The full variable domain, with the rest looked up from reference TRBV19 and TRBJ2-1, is DGGITQSPKYLFRKEGQNVTLSCEQNLNHDAMYWYRQDPGQGLRLIYYSQIVNDFQKGDIAEGYSVSREKKESFPLTVTSAQKNPTAFYLCATRGASYNEQFFGPGTRLTVL.

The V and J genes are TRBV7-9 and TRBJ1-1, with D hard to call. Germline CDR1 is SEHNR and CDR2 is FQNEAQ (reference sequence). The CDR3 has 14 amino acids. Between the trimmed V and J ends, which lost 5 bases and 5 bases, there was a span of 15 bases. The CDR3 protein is CASSPTLPGTEAFF. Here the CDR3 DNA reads TGTGCCAGCAGCCCAACCCTCCCGGGGACTGAAGCTTTCTTT. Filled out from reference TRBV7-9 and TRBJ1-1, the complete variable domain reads DTGVSQNPRHKITKRGQNVTFRCDPISEHNRLYWYRQTLGQGPEFLTYFQNEAQLEKSRLLSDRFSAERPKGSFSTLEIQRTEQGDSAMYLCASSPTLPGTEAFFGQGTRLTVV.

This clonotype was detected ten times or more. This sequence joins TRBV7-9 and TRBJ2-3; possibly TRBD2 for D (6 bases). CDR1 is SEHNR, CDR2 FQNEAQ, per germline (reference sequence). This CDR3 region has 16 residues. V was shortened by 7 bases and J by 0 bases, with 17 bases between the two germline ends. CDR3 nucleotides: TGTGCCAGCACCGGCTTAGCGGCTAGAAGCACAGATACGCAGTATTTT. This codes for CASTGLAARSTDTQYF.

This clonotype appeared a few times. The CDR3 region has the DNA TGTGCCTGGAGTGTAGCGTGGAAAAACTATGGCTACACCTTC. Amino acid sequence: CAWSVAWKNYGYTF. This chain joins TRBV30 and TRBJ1-2; no clear D gene. Trimming left V 0 bases short and J 2 bases short, with 10 bases between. The CDR3 has 14 amino acids. CDR1 GTSNPN and CDR2 SVGIG come from the germline V gene (reference sequence).

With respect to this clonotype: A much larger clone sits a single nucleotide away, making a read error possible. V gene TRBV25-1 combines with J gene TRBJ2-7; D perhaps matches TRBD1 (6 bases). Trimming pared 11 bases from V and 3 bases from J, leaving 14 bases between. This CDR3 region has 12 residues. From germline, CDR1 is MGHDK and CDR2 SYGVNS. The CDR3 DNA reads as TGTGCCCGCATGGGCAGGGGCTACGAGCAGTACTTC. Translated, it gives CARMGRGYEQYF.